This TCR beta chain was identified during a study of T cell responses to AZD1222 COVID-19 vaccine. Germline assignment: CDR1 SGHTS and CDR2 YDEGEE. The length of the CDR3 is 15 residues. V shed 4 bases and J shed 0 bases, with 13 bases lying between them. The protocol was immunoSEQ multiplex PCR, while the TCRdb copy is restricted to in-frame clones and leaves out a portion. Of 95,000 to 110,000 clones listed, around 87% are singletons. The specimen comprised peripheral blood, sampled on day 0 of AZD1222 vaccination. This receptor was identified in an adult in good health. The genes are TRBV5-8 and TRBJ1-2; no clear D gene. The CDR3 loop reads CASSLTVRTNYGYTF. DNA of the CDR3: TGTGCCAGCAGCCTTACAGTCAGAACTAACTATGGCTACACCTTC.